These 31 T cell receptor beta chains were all obtained from the same sample, sequenced in a study of cytomegalovirus exposure and HLA in healthy donors. Use of 60 Vbeta and 13 Jbeta primers characterized the PCR. Clones were sequenced by immunoSEQ multiplex PCR, and TCRdb holds only the in-frame ones, with some missing. In the table there are some 140,000 clones, about 76% of which are singletons. The sample comprised PBMCs. Every receptor here comes from a man aged 25-40 years in good health and CMV-seropositive.

The genes are TRBV7-2 and TRBJ2-3, with a possible D match to TRBD2 (7 bases). The V end lost 1 base, the J end lost 2 bases, and 13 bases lay between the germline ends. Germline V gives CDR1 SGHTA, CDR2 FQGNSA. The CDR3 runs 16 residues. CDR3 sequence reads: CASSLVGGPTTDTQYF. CDR3 coding DNA: TGTGCCAGCAGCTTAGTCGGGGGGCCTACCACAGATACGCAGTATTTT.

The CDR3: CASSGTSGNYNEQFF. Here the CDR3 DNA reads TGTGCCAGCAGCGGGACTAGCGGGAACTACAATGAGCAGTTCTTC. This sequence joins TRBV5-6 and TRBJ2-1; 13 nucleotides agree with TRBD2. Trimming took 4 bases from V and 3 from J; bases not matched to a gene: 1. Germline CDR1 SGHDT, CDR2 YYEEEE. The CDR3 covers 15 residues.

The genes are TRBV5-4 and TRBJ1-6, with D perhaps TRBD1 (5 bases). CDR3 size: 13 residues. Trimming pared 6 bases from V and 6 bases from J, leaving 10 bases between. The V gene's germline CDR1 is SGHNT and CDR2 YYREEE (reference sequence). CDR3 DNA: TGTGCCAGCAAAGCCGGGGGTAATTCACCCCTCCACTTT. It is translated as CASKAGGNSPLHF.

In regard to this clone: Its ends do not fully match the called genes, so a read error is possible. The identical CDR3 is also encoded by other nucleotide sequences in the sample. CDR3: CASSPYVRGSPYEQYF. DNA of the CDR3: TGCGCCAGCTCACCATACGTCCGGGGGAGCCCCTACGAGCAGTACTTC. This chain links TRBV18 with TRBJ2-7; D perhaps matches TRBD2 (6 bases). The V gene's germline CDR1 is KGHSH and CDR2 LQKENI. The CDR3 runs 16 residues. The full variable domain, its missing parts supplied by reference TRBV18 and TRBJ2-7, is NAGVMQNPRHLVRRRGQEARLRCSPMKGHSHVYWYRQLPEEGLKFMVYLQKENIIDESGMPKERFSAEFPKEGPSILRIQQVVRGDSAAYFCASSPYVRGSPYEQYFGPGTRLTVT.

The chain has TRBV5-1 and TRBJ1-2, with 7 bases matching TRBD1. J lost 3 bases, V lost 0 bases, and 5 bases had no gene match. The CDR3 loop spans 15 amino acids. CDR1 and CDR2 (germline): SGHRS, YFSETQ. CDR3: CASSLAEGADYGYTF. In nucleotides, the CDR3 is TGCGCCAGCAGCTTGGCCGAGGGGGCGGACTATGGCTACACCTTC.

This chain joins TRBV14 and TRBJ1-1; the D is unclear. Trimming removed 1 base from V and 1 base from J, with 10 bases in between. Germline values: CDR1 SGHDN, CDR2 FVKESK. This CDR3 is built from 15 residues. CDR3 DNA sequence: TGTGCCAGCAGCCAAGCCCTTAGACAGAACACTGAAGCTTTCTTT. Protein sequence: CASSQALRQNTEAFF.

V gene TRBV29-1 combines with J gene TRBJ2-2; 7 nucleotides match TRBD2. The V gene's germline CDR1 is SQVTM and CDR2 ANQGSEA. The ends lost 5 bases at V and 0 bases at J; junction bases unmatched: 6. The CDR3 is 15 amino acids. The CDR3 coding sequence is TGCAGCGTTCCATTACGGGGGGCGAACACCGGGGAGCTGTTTTTT. Its protein product is CSVPLRGANTGELFF.

This chain joins TRBV29-1 and TRBJ2-2; a possible D gene is TRBD1 (5 bases). This CDR3 is 14 amino acids long. With 6 bases removed from V and 3 bases from J, the gap between germline ends came to 14 bases. The germline V gene has CDR1 SQVTM and CDR2 ANQGSEA. The CDR3 loop is CSVEDNIYTGELFF. The CDR3 bases are TGCAGCGTCGAGGACAACATTTACACCGGGGAGCTGTTTTTT.

CDR3 sequence: CASSYAAGRSYEQYF. The CDR3 DNA sequence: TGTGCCAGCAGTTACGCCGCGGGCAGGTCCTACGAGCAGTACTTC. The chain carries TRBV6-5 and TRBJ2-7, with D perhaps matching TRBD2 (5 bases). The V end lost 2 bases, the J end lost 1 base, and 12 bases lay between the germline ends. The CDR3 covers 15 residues. The germline gives CDR1 MNHEY, CDR2 SVGAGI.

In its sample, this clone was seen a few times. The chain links TRBV5-1 to TRBJ1-2; 7 bases are a match to TRBD1. After removal of 3 bases from V and 4 bases from J, the junction contained 6 bases not matched to a gene. Germline V gene data show CDR1 as SGHRS and CDR2 as YFSETQ. This CDR3 is 14 amino acids long. The CDR3 DNA reads as TGCGCCAGCAGCTCGGAGGGGGCTCTCTATGGCTACACCTTC. As protein: CASSSEGALYGYTF.

The CDR3 DNA sequence: TGTGCCAGCACCGAAGCGGGTTCCTACGAGCAGTACTTC. This gives the protein CASTEAGSYEQYF. The rearrangement links TRBV7-2 to TRBJ2-7; D may be TRBD2 (6 bases). Germline assignment: CDR1 SGHTA and CDR2 FQGNSA. The CDR3 runs 13 residues. Trimming removed 7 bases from V and 1 base from J, with 11 bases in between.

This clone is a singleton in its sample. The V and J genes are TRBV29-1 and TRBJ2-3; perhaps TRBD1 as D (6 bases). V was cut by 4 bases and J by 3 bases, with 14 bases left in between. The CDR3 covers 14 residues. Germline assignment: CDR1 SQVTM and CDR2 ANQGSEA. The CDR3 here is CSVVGGGLTDTQYF. The CDR3 DNA follows: TGCAGCGTTGTAGGTGGGGGCCTAACAGATACGCAGTATTTT.

Here the CDR3 DNA reads TGTGCCAGCAGCGTAACGGCTAGCGGGATGTACGAGCAGTACTTC. Translation: CASSVTASGMYEQYF. The chain joins TRBV9 to TRBJ2-7, with 9 bases aligning to TRBD2. Per germline, CDR1 SGDLS and CDR2 YYNGEE. This CDR3 contains 15 residues. V gave up 1 base and J gave up 4 bases; unmatched junction bases: 6.

The V and J genes are TRBV5-1 and TRBJ1-1; 7 nucleotides match TRBD1. The CDR3 covers 12 residues. With 8 bases clipped from V and 1 base from J, the junction kept 2 bases outside the gene matches. Looked up from germline, CDR1 is SGHRS and CDR2 is YFSETQ. CDR3 nucleotide sequence: TGCGCCAGTAGGACAGGGAACACTGAAGCTTTCTTT. It codes for CASRTGNTEAFF.

The genes are TRBV6-7 and TRBJ1-5; TRBD1 might be the D (5 bases). TRBV6-7 is sorted into the ORF group, with uncertain function. The CDR3 length is 16 residues. V dropped 5 bases and J dropped 3 bases, with 17 bases sitting between them. CDR3 loop: CASSRHRDSPNQPQHF. The CDR3, as DNA: TGTGCCAGCAGTCGCCATAGAGACAGTCCCAATCAGCCCCAGCATTTT.

This chain joins TRBV6-5 and TRBJ2-7; TRBD2 matches 7 bases. Germline V CDR1 and CDR2: MNHEY, SVGAGI. CDR3 length equals 13 residues. The CDR3 spells CARKGLVLYEQYF. The CDR3 DNA reads TGTGCTCGAAAAGGACTAGTCCTCTACGAGCAGTACTTC.

This chain links TRBV14 with TRBJ2-7, with 7 nucleotides matching TRBD2. There are 15 residues in the CDR3. V lost 6 bases and J lost 2; bases outside the gene matches: 10. The V gene's germline CDR1 is SGHDN and CDR2 FVKESK. CDR3 residues: CASSFQWGGTYEQYF. CDR3 sequence (DNA): TGTGCCAGCAGTTTCCAATGGGGGGGGACCTACGAGCAGTACTTC.

This clone was picked up one time. The V and J genes are TRBV18 and TRBJ2-1; D unclear. The CDR3 covers 12 residues. Germline values: CDR1 KGHSH, CDR2 LQKENI. Trimming pared 6 bases from V and 10 bases from J, leaving 13 bases between. In DNA form, the CDR3 reads TGTGCCAGCTCCCCTGCGGCCTCGGAGCAGTTCTTC. It yields the protein CASSPAASEQFF.

The chain is built from TRBV29-1 and TRBJ1-1; 8 nucleotides agree with TRBD1. Per the germline V gene, CDR1 is SQVTM and CDR2 is ANQGSEA. The CDR3 extends over 17 amino acids. Unmatched junction bases numbered 18, after V lost 6 bases and J lost 3 bases. CDR3 sequence reads: CSVAGQGGAGLDTEAFF. DNA of the CDR3: TGCAGCGTCGCCGGACAGGGTGGGGCTGGGTTGGACACTGAAGCTTTCTTT.

J is TRBJ1-1 and V is TRBV9; D call uncertain. This CDR3 contains 14 residues. The V gene's germline CDR1 is SGDLS and CDR2 YYNGEE. V was pared by 4 bases and J by 0 bases, with 10 bases between. CDR3 sequence (DNA): TGTGCCAGCAGCCCCCGGGTCTTGAACACTGAAGCTTTCTTT. Amino acid sequence: CASSPRVLNTEAFF.

This clone was seen just once. The CDR3 nucleotides read TGTGCCAGCAGTACCCCCGGTGGGACTAGCGGGAGTCCCTACGAGCAGTACTTC. It encodes CASSTPGGTSGSPYEQYF. The rearrangement links TRBV28 to TRBJ2-7; 14 bases are shared with TRBD2. Trimming removed 5 bases from V and 2 bases from J; junction bases left unmatched: 11. Germline CDR1 reads MDHEN; CDR2 reads SYDVKM. CDR3 length equals 18 residues.

J is TRBJ2-3 and V is TRBV9; 8 bases agree with TRBD1. The CDR3 is made up of 15 amino acids. Per the germline V gene, CDR1 is SGDLS and CDR2 is YYNGEE. With 3 bases clipped from V and 4 bases from J, the junction kept 7 bases outside the gene matches. This CDR3 reads CASSEYQGAADTQYF. The CDR3 DNA reads TGTGCCAGCAGCGAATACCAGGGGGCTGCAGATACGCAGTATTTT. The full variable domain, completed using reference TRBV9 and TRBJ2-3, is DSGVTQTPKHLITATGQRVTLRCSPRSGDLSVYWYQQSLDQGLQFLIQYYNGEERAKGNILERFSAQQFPDLHSELNLSSLELGDSALYFCASSEYQGAADTQYFGPGTRLTVL.

This chain uses TRBV5-6 with TRBJ2-7, with D tentatively TRBD1 (6 bases). Deletions cut 0 bases from V and 2 bases from J, with 9 bases between. CDR1 is SGHDT and CDR2 is YYEEEE in the germline V gene. This CDR3 is 14 amino acids long. The CDR3 bases are TGTGCCAGCAGCTTGGACAGGGTTCCCTACGAGCAGTACTTC. It is translated as CASSLDRVPYEQYF.

J is TRBJ1-1 and V is TRBV7-9, with D unresolved. The CDR3 consists of 16 residues. Trimming removed 4 bases at V and 2 bases at J, with 17 bases between. Germline V CDR1 and CDR2: SEHNR, FQNEAQ (reference sequence). The CDR3 region has the DNA TGTGCCAGCAGCTCCGCCCCATCGCCGGGAAACACTGAAGCTTTCTTT. Translating gives CASSSAPSPGNTEAFF.

The chain recombines TRBV4-1 with TRBJ1-5; 7 bases fit TRBD1. CDR1 MGHRA and CDR2 YSYEKL come from the germline V gene. V dropped 4 bases and J dropped 4; count of bases not matched to a gene: 7. The CDR3 is 15 residues long. In nucleotides, the CDR3 is TGCGCCAGCAGCCGTACGAGGGGGCCGAATCAGCCCCAGCATTTT. Its protein is CASSRTRGPNQPQHF.

This clone has just a few counts. V gene TRBV6-6 combines with J gene TRBJ2-2, with a possible D match to TRBD2 (5 bases). This CDR3 has 14 amino acids. V lost 0 bases and J 6 bases, leaving 8 bases between the germline ends. CDR1 and CDR2 (germline): MNHNY, SVGAGI (reference sequence). The CDR3 loop is CASSYSDYPGELFF. In DNA, the CDR3 is TGTGCCAGCAGTTACTCAGACTACCCCGGGGAGCTGTTTTTT.

This clone was found a few times. This chain uses TRBV2 with TRBJ2-7; TRBD2 aligns across 8 bases. The V segment lost 2 bases and the J segment 2 bases; nucleotides outside the gene matches: 5. Germline CDR1 is SNHLY and CDR2 is FYNNEI. The CDR3 runs 15 residues. CDR3: CASSEQGRGAYEQYF. In DNA form, the CDR3 reads TGTGCCAGCAGTGAACAGGGGCGGGGGGCCTACGAGCAGTACTTC.

The V and J genes are TRBV7-9 and TRBJ2-1; the match to TRBD2 covers 7 bases. CDR1 is SEHNR, CDR2 FQNEAQ, per germline (reference sequence). V dropped 5 bases and J dropped 5; count of bases not matched to a gene: 9. The length of the CDR3 is 15 residues. CDR3 nucleotides: TGTGCCAGCAGCCCGGGACTACTCACAAACAATGAGCAGTTCTTC. This encodes CASSPGLLTNNEQFF.

This rearrangement joins TRBV4-1 to TRBJ2-7, with D possibly matching TRBD1 (6 bases). The CDR3 sequence is 14 residues long. Germline CDR1 is MGHRA and CDR2 is YSYEKL. The germline V and J ends were trimmed by 0 bases and 8 bases, with 14 bases remaining between them. The CDR3 nucleotides are TGCGCCAGCAGCCAAGAAGGGCTAGGGGGTAAGCAGTACTTC. This sequence encodes CASSQEGLGGKQYF.

This chain joins TRBV18 and TRBJ1-1; 7 bases align to TRBD1. Germline trimming cut 3 bases from V and 5 bases from J; bases unmatched to any gene: 9. CDR3 size: 15 residues. Looked up from germline, CDR1 is KGHSH and CDR2 is LQKENI. The CDR3 sequence is CASSPGEGANTEAFF. The CDR3 DNA follows: TGTGCCAGCTCACCGGGCGAGGGGGCGAATACTGAAGCTTTCTTT.

The chain carries TRBV5-6 and TRBJ2-7; D possibly corresponds to TRBD1 (5 bases). The CDR3 runs to 14 residues. CDR1 SGHDT and CDR2 YYEEEE come from the germline V gene. V was trimmed by 1 base and J by 4 bases, leaving 12 bases between them. The DNA for the CDR3 is TGTGCCAGCAGCTTGTATCCAGGGAAGTACGAGCAGTACTTC. Its protein product is CASSLYPGKYEQYF.